The 21 T cell receptor beta chains below come from one sample, sequenced in a study of shared clonotypes between healthy human individuals. The repertoire was sequenced with immunoSEQ multiplex PCR; TCRdb's copy has only in-frame clones and lacks some. The sample carries about 510,000 clones, about 75% recorded once. Sample: PBMCs. These receptors were obtained from a woman aged 40 to 55 in good health. Some clones in this sample may be carry-over from other donors' samples.

This clone was seen many times. This sample also contains other DNA sequences that code for the same CDR3. The genes are TRBV5-1 and TRBJ2-3, with 12 bases fitting TRBD2. Losses at the gene ends were 0 bases for V and 1 base for J; bases not matched to a gene: 0. The CDR3 loop spans 16 amino acids. CDR1 is SGHRS and CDR2 is YFSETQ in the germline V gene. CDR3 sequence (DNA): TGCGCCAGCAGCTTGGGACTAGCGGGAGGCACAGATACGCAGTATTTT. It yields the protein CASSLGLAGGTDTQYF.

This chain connects TRBV6-1 to TRBJ2-7; 15 nucleotides line up with TRBD2. CDR3 length: 15 residues. The germline V gene encodes CDR1 MNHNS and CDR2 SASEGT. Trimming removed 7 bases from V and 7 bases from J; junction bases left unmatched: 8. CDR3 nucleotides: TGTGCCAGCACCTGGACTAGCGGGAGGGCGGGGGAGCAGTACTTC. Protein: CASTWTSGRAGEQYF.

CDR3 region: CASSRPGTGNEQFF. The CDR3 region has the DNA TGTGCCAGCAGCCGTCCCGGGACGGGCAATGAGCAGTTCTTC. The chain couples TRBV4-2 to TRBJ2-1; tentatively, D is TRBD1 or TRBD2 (5 bases each). Germline CDR1 is LGHNA and CDR2 is YNFKEQ. V dropped 4 bases and J dropped 6 bases, with 13 bases sitting between them. The CDR3 is 14 residues long.

In its sample, this clone was seen a few times. The sample carries other DNA sequences with the same CDR3. The chain joins TRBV4-1 to TRBJ1-2, with a possible D match to TRBD1 (6 bases). The CDR3 loop spans 15 amino acids. Between the trimmed V and J ends, which lost 1 base and 7 bases, there was a span of 16 bases. Germline V gene lookup returns CDR1 MGHRA and CDR2 YSYEKL. Here the CDR3 reads CASSQAADRSIGYTF. CDR3 nucleotides: TGCGCCAGCAGCCAAGCCGCTGACAGGTCGATTGGCTACACCTTC.

J is TRBJ2-1 and V is TRBV13, with 11 bases lining up with TRBD2. The trim removed 6 bases at V and 7 bases at J, leaving 8 bases unmatched. The germline V gene encodes CDR1 PRHDT and CDR2 FYEKMQ (reference sequence). The CDR3 spans 15 residues. The CDR3: CASRGHGTSGNEQFF. The CDR3 DNA is TGTGCCAGCAGAGGCCACGGGACTAGCGGTAATGAGCAGTTCTTC.

The chain recombines TRBV27 with TRBJ2-7; the D gene is possibly TRBD2 (6 bases). This CDR3 has 13 amino acids. Germline V gene sequence: CDR1 MNHEY, CDR2 SMNVEV (reference sequence). This CDR3 reads CAVGRSLGYEQYF. CDR3 bases: TGTGCGGTCGGGAGAAGCCTCGGGTACGAGCAGTACTTC.

CDR3 in DNA: TGTGCCAGCAGCTCATCCGGGGGAACAGGGTACAATGAGCAGTTCTTC. Residues: CASSSSGGTGYNEQFF. The rearrangement uses TRBV7-2 and TRBJ2-1, with D perhaps assigned TRBD1 or TRBD2 (6 bases each). V was shortened by 4 bases and J by 4 bases, with 17 bases between the two germline ends. CDR1 is SGHTA and CDR2 is FQGNSA in the germline V gene. The CDR3 runs to 16 residues.

The V gene is TRBV11-3, the J gene TRBJ2-1; D possibly corresponds to TRBD2 (6 bases). Germline CDR1 and CDR2: SGHNT and YENEEA. The CDR3 extends over 13 amino acids. The V and J ends lost 3 bases and 4 bases respectively, with 7 bases between them. The CDR3 spells CASSLREYNEQFF. CDR3 in DNA: TGTGCCAGCAGCTTGCGGGAATACAATGAGCAGTTCTTC.

The V gene is TRBV19, the J gene TRBJ2-7; 13 bases line up with TRBD2. The V gene end was trimmed by 5 bases and the J gene end by 4 bases; junction bases not matched to a gene: 5. This CDR3 has 15 residues. Germline lookup yields CDR1 LNHDA and CDR2 SQIVND (reference sequence). The CDR3 reads CASSPLAGGMYEQYF. The CDR3 coding sequence is TGTGCCAGTAGTCCACTAGCGGGAGGGATGTACGAGCAGTACTTC.

The chain is built from TRBV7-2 and TRBJ1-1, with 8 bases identical to TRBD1. This CDR3 spans 14 amino acids. The junction had 4 bases not matched to a gene; V was cut back by 2 bases and J by 5 bases. Germline CDR1 is SGHTA and CDR2 is FQGNSA. CDR3 DNA: TGTGCCAGCAGCTTACAGGGGGCTTGGACTGAAGCTTTCTTT. Its protein is CASSLQGAWTEAFF.

J is TRBJ2-4 and V is TRBV5-1; D might be TRBD1 (6 bases). This CDR3 is built from 14 residues. With 0 bases removed from V and 2 bases from J, the gap between germline ends came to 6 bases. The V gene's germline CDR1 is SGHRS and CDR2 YFSETQ. The CDR3 sequence: CASSLGGPKNIQYF. The CDR3 region has the DNA TGCGCCAGCAGCTTGGGGGGGCCCAAAAACATTCAGTACTTC.

This clone was seen only once. The chain links TRBV7-8 to TRBJ2-1, with 10 bases identical to TRBD1. The V segment lost 5 bases and the J segment 9 bases; nucleotides outside the gene matches: 10. Germline V gene lookup returns CDR1 SGHVS and CDR2 FQNEAQ. The CDR3 spans 15 residues. The CDR3 spells CASSIPGQGKREQFF. The CDR3 DNA is TGTGCCAGCAGCATTCCGGGACAGGGGAAACGTGAGCAGTTCTTC.

The rearrangement links TRBV5-6 to TRBJ2-7, with D tentatively TRBD1 (5 bases). V dropped 3 bases and J dropped 2 bases, with 15 bases sitting between them. Germline values: CDR1 SGHDT, CDR2 YYEEEE. The CDR3 has 15 amino acids. The CDR3: CASSSPGIWTYEQYF. CDR3 bases: TGTGCCAGCAGCTCCCCAGGGATTTGGACCTACGAGCAGTACTTC.

Details on this clone: Other nucleotide sequences from this sample produce the same CDR3. V gene TRBV7-8 combines with J gene TRBJ1-5; D is unresolved. The germline V gene encodes CDR1 SGHVS and CDR2 FQNEAQ. V was shortened by 4 bases and J by 4 bases, with 8 bases between the two germline ends. This CDR3 contains 13 residues. CDR3 in DNA: TGTGCCAGCAGCTCAGACCGGAATCAGCCCCAGCATTTT. It specifies CASSSDRNQPQHF.

This sequence joins TRBV5-1 and TRBJ1-1, with a tentative D call TRBD1 (5 bases). Germline CDR1 reads SGHRS; CDR2 reads YFSETQ. The CDR3 is made up of 15 amino acids. V lost 1 base and J lost 1, with 11 bases in between. In DNA, the CDR3 is TGCGCCAGCAGCTTGCGAACAGGATCGAACACTGAAGCTTTCTTT. It encodes CASSLRTGSNTEAFF.

This clone occurred once. The chain joins TRBV5-1 to TRBJ2-5, with 8 bases lining up with TRBD1. Trimming cost V 4 bases and J 6 bases; bases outside gene matches: 8. The CDR3 contains 14 residues. Germline loops: CDR1 SGHRS, CDR2 YFSETQ. The CDR3 is CASSPDRAGKTQYF. The DNA for the CDR3 is TGCGCCAGCAGCCCGGACAGGGCGGGGAAGACCCAGTACTTC.

The chain carries TRBV28 and TRBJ1-2; TRBD1 matches 10 bases. V was pared by 8 bases and J by 5 bases, with 2 bases of the junction left unmatched. This CDR3 has 12 residues. Germline CDR1 MDHEN, CDR2 SYDVKM. The CDR3 DNA reads as TGTGCCAGCGGACAGGGGGAATATGGCTACACCTTC. Protein sequence: CASGQGEYGYTF.

This clone was seen only a few times. The gene calls are TRBV18 and TRBJ1-1, with a possible D match to TRBD1 (6 bases). V lost 4 bases, J lost 0 bases, and 12 bases lay in between. The CDR3 has 15 residues. Germline CDR1 is KGHSH and CDR2 is LQKENI. The CDR3 loop is CASSQGHLMNTEAFF. The CDR3 bases are TGTGCCAGCTCACAGGGACATCTAATGAACACTGAAGCTTTCTTT.

This clone has a single count. This sequence joins TRBV5-4 and TRBJ2-7; 14 nucleotides match TRBD2. Looked up from germline, CDR1 is SGHNT and CDR2 is YYREEE (reference sequence). The ends lost 4 bases at V and 3 bases at J; junction bases unmatched: 6. The CDR3 has 16 amino acids. In DNA, the CDR3 is TGTGCCAGCAGCACCGGGACTAGCGGGAGCCTCTACGAGCAGTACTTC. Its translation: CASSTGTSGSLYEQYF.

This CDR3 reads CASSPMTGTNEKLFF. Written as DNA, the CDR3 is TGCGCCAGCAGCCCAATGACAGGAACTAATGAAAAACTGTTTTTT. The chain combines TRBV5-1 with TRBJ1-4; D is possibly TRBD1 (6 bases). Germline-derived CDR1 and CDR2 are SGHRS and YFSETQ. Trimming took 4 bases from V and 1 from J, leaving 11 bases between them. CDR3 length equals 15 residues. The entire variable domain, with the rest obtained from reference TRBV5-1 and TRBJ1-4, is as follows: KAGVTQTPRYLIKTRGQQVTLSCSPISGHRSVSWYQQTPGQGLQFLFEYFSETQRNKGNFPGRFSGRQFSNSRSEMNVSTLELGDSALYLCASSPMTGTNEKLFFGSGTQLSVL.

The genes are TRBV7-3 and TRBJ2-1; 12 nucleotides align to TRBD2. CDR3 length: 17 residues. Germline V lookup: CDR1 SGHTA, CDR2 FQGTGA. With V trimmed by 1 base and J by 5 bases, 6 bases remained unmatched. DNA for the CDR3: TGTGCCAGCAGCTTAATCGTCCTAGCGGGAGGGAACAATGAGCAGTTCTTC. The encoded protein is CASSLIVLAGGNNEQFF.